A selection of T cell receptor beta chains follows, all from one sample in a study of Ad26.COV2.S vaccination and SARS-CoV-2 variants. Generated by immunoSEQ multiplex PCR, the TCRdb table keeps only in-frame clones and is missing some. The sample lists roughly 380,000 clones; around 83% were seen once. The sample here was peripheral blood, taken in a trial of Ad26.COV2.S vaccine versus placebo. Receptor source: a person aged 18-60 years who received the Ad26.COV2.S COVID-19 vaccine or a placebo. Both conserved end residues are part of each CDR3. The D gene is left open where the match is weak. Expanded clones are given a class, and other clones once, few, many or no size at all.

j_call,v_call,d_call,clone_size,cdr3_aa,cdr3_nt
TRBJ2-3,TRBV29-1,TRBD1,once,CSVVVRGQGPDTQYF,TGCAGCGTTGTGGTTCGGGGACAGGGCCCAGATACGCAGTATTTT
TRBJ2-7,TRBV19,TRBD1,once,CASSPGQGAYEQYF,TGTGCCAGTAGTCCGGGACAGGGGGCTTACGAGCAGTACTTC
TRBJ2-7,TRBV6-5,.,.,CASRTVGQLHYEQYF,TGTGCCAGCCGAACCGTAGGGCAACTCCATTACGAGCAGTACTTC
TRBJ2-2,TRBV4-3,.,.,CASSQNAPGTGELFF,TGCGCCAGCAGCCAAAACGCTCCGGGCACCGGGGAGCTGTTTTTT
TRBJ1-1,TRBV11-2,.,.,CASTSGGRTSTRGAFF,TGTGCCAGCACCTCGGGGGGGCGCACATCGACCCGAGGAGCTTTCTTT
TRBJ1-6,TRBV27,TRBD1,.,CASSLYRQGGSPLHF,TGTGCCAGCAGTTTATATAGACAGGGGGGATCACCCCTCCACTTT
TRBJ2-7,TRBV7-2,.,.,CASSWQGSYEQYF,TGTGCCAGCAGCTGGCAGGGTTCCTACGAGCAGTACTTC
TRBJ2-3,TRBV11-2,TRBD2,.,CASSLGAGETDTQYF,TGTGCCAGCAGCTTAGGAGCGGGGGAGACAGATACGCAGTATTTT
TRBJ1-4,TRBV27,TRBD1,once,CASRPTTGGVEKLFF,TGTGCCAGCAGACCAACCACAGGGGGCGTCGAAAAACTGTTTTTT
TRBJ1-5,TRBV11-2,.,.,CASSLDPPDQPQHF,TGTGCCAGCAGCTTAGATCCCCCCGATCAGCCCCAGCATTTT
TRBJ2-3,TRBV5-1,TRBD2,.,CASSERTSGGLTDTQYF,TGCGCCAGCAGCGAAAGGACTAGCGGGGGATTGACAGATACGCAGTATTTT
TRBJ2-1,TRBV5-4,.,.,CASSLRDEQFF,TGTGCCAGCAGCTTGCGTGATGAGCAGTTCTTC
TRBJ1-1,TRBV7-2,.,.,CASSPRTASGTEAFF,TGTGCCAGCAGCCCGCGGACAGCATCGGGCACTGAAGCTTTCTTT
TRBJ2-1,TRBV10-2,TRBD2,.,CASGIGTSSNEQFF,TGCGCCAGCGGGATTGGGACTAGCTCCAATGAGCAGTTCTTC
TRBJ1-5,TRBV20-1,.,.,CSASLGGAGNQPQHF,TGCAGTGCTAGTCTCGGGGGCGCTGGCAATCAGCCCCAGCATTTT
TRBJ1-3,TRBV7-2,.,.,CASSLVTMTTGNTIYF,TGTGCCAGCAGCTTAGTGACTATGACGACTGGAAACACCATATATTTT
TRBJ2-7,TRBV6-5,.,.,CASSYSGPFYLDEQYF,TGTGCCAGCAGTTACTCTGGGCCTTTTTATCTCGACGAGCAGTACTTC
TRBJ1-2,TRBV10-2,.,once,CASRMTAGPQGPTF,TGCGCCAGCAGGATGACAGCAGGACCACAGGGTCCCACCTTC
TRBJ2-7,TRBV3-1/TRBV3-2,.,.,CASSRTREGGYEQYF,TGTGCCAGCAGCCGAACCCGGGAAGGGGGGTACGAGCAGTACTTC
TRBJ1-5,TRBV27,.,.,CASSLSGVVNQPQHF,TGTGCCAGCAGTTTATCAGGGGTCGTTAATCAGCCCCAGCATTTT
TRBJ2-3,TRBV18,TRBD2,.,CASSPPRGGRSLGASTDTQYF,TGTGCCAGCTCACCTCCGAGAGGCGGGAGATCTCTAGGGGCTAGCACAGATACGCAGTATTTT
TRBJ2-3,TRBV20-1,.,.,CSASNRRRADTQYF,TGCAGTGCTAGTAACCGAAGGAGGGCAGATACGCAGTATTTT
TRBJ2-2,TRBV24-1,.,.,CATSVPGAGELFF,TGTGCCACCAGTGTCCCGGGAGCCGGGGAGCTGTTTTTT
TRBJ2-2,TRBV7-6,.,.,CASSGNKGHTTGELFF,TGTGCCAGCAGTGGGAATAAAGGCCATACCACCGGGGAGCTGTTTTTT
TRBJ2-1,TRBV12-5,.,.,CASGFLGNEQFF,TGTGCTAGTGGTTTCCTAGGCAATGAGCAGTTCTTC
TRBJ2-5,TRBV7-9,TRBD2,.,CASSQGSGRAGKETQYF,TGTGCCAGCAGCCAGGGGAGCGGGAGGGCCGGAAAAGAGACCCAGTACTTC
TRBJ1-1,TRBV12-3/TRBV12-4,.,.,CASSFRNTEAFF,TGTGCCAGCAGTTTTCGGAACACTGAAGCTTTCTTT
TRBJ2-2,TRBV11-3,TRBD2,.,CASSPGGGPPTGELFF,TGTGCCAGCAGCCCCGGGGGGGGGCCCCCCACCGGGGAGCTGTTTTTT
TRBJ1-3,TRBV7-9,.,.,CASSLDRVSGNTIYF,TGTGCCAGCAGCTTAGACAGGGTCTCTGGAAACACCATATATTTT
TRBJ1-1,TRBV14,.,.,CASSFYQTTEAFF,TGTGCCAGCAGCTTTTATCAGACCACTGAAGCTTTCTTT
TRBJ1-5,TRBV18,.,.,CASSLTGGDNPAKRPQHF,TGTGCCAGCTCCCTGACGGGGGGGGACAATCCAGCAAAGCGGCCCCAGCATTTT
TRBJ1-4,TRBV7-4,.,.,CASSARMPASEKLFF,TGTGCCAGCAGCGCCAGGATGCCGGCTAGTGAAAAACTGTTTTTT
TRBJ2-1,TRBV5-8,TRBD1,.,CASSLETITGGASYNEQFF,TGTGCCAGCAGCTTAGAAACAATCACAGGGGGCGCGTCCTACAATGAGCAGTTCTTC
TRBJ1-2,TRBV14,.,.,CASSQEGWGPYGYTF,TGTGCCAGCAGCCAAGAAGGCTGGGGGCCCTATGGCTACACCTTC
TRBJ2-3,TRBV7-9,.,.,CASSLEGGYVNTQYF,TGTGCCAGCAGCTTAGAGGGGGGGTACGTGAATACGCAGTATTTT
TRBJ1-5,TRBV10-2,.,.,CASSAQGNQPQHF,TGCGCCAGCAGTGCCCAGGGCAATCAGCCCCAGCATTTT
TRBJ2-5,TRBV6-5,.,.,CASKSGTSTAQYF,TGTGCCAGCAAATCCGGGACCAGCACGGCCCAGTACTTC
TRBJ1-5,TRBV18,.,.,CASSPQTGEQPQHF,TGTGCCAGCTCACCCCAGACGGGGGAGCAGCCCCAGCATTTT
TRBJ2-5,TRBV7-2,TRBD2,.,CASSRTSGNKETQYF,TGTGCCAGCAGTAGGACTAGCGGGAATAAAGAGACCCAGTACTTC
TRBJ2-1,TRBV7-2,.,.,CASGRQVSSYNEQFF,TGTGCCAGCGGAAGACAGGTGAGCTCCTACAATGAGCAGTTCTTC